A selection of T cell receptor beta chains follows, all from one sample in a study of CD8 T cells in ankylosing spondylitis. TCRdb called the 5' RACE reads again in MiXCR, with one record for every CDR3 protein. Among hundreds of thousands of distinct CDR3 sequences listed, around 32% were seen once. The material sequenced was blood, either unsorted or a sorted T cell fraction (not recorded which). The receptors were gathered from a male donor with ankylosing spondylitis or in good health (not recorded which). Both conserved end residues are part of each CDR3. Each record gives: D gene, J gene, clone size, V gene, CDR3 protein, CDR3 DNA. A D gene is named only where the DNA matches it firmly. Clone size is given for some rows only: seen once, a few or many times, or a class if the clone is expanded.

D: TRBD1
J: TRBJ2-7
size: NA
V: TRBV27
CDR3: CASSHRDREYEQYF
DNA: TGTGCCAGCAGTCACCGGGACAGGGAATACGAGCAGTACTTC

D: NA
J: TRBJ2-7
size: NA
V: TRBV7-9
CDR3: CASSLPAAYEQYF
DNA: TGTGCCAGCAGCCTCCCCGCCGCCTACGAGCAGTACTTC

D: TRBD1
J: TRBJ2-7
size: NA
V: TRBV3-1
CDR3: CASSLTGTGGWEQYF
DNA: TGTGCCAGCAGCCTAACCGGGACAGGGGGCTGGGAGCAGTACTTC

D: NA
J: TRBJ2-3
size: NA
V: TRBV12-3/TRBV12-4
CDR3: CASSLGDDSTDTQYF
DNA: TGTGCCAGCAGTTTAGGGGACGATAGCACAGATACGCAGTATTTT

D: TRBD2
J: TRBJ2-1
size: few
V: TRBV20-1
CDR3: CSARRTGTSGSYNEQFF
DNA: TGCAGTGCTAGAAGGACAGGGACTAGCGGCTCCTACAATGAGCAGTTCTTC

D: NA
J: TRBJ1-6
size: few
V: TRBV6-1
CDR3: CASSRIRGNNSPLHF
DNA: TGTGCCAGCAGTCGAATCAGGGGAAATAATTCACCCCTCCACTTT

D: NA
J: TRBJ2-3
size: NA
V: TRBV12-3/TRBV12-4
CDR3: CASSETGTDTQYF
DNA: TGTGCCAGCAGCGAGACAGGCACAGATACGCAGTATTTT

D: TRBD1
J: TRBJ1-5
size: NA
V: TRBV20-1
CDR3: CSARDKDRVRNQPQHF
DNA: TGCAGTGCTAGAGATAAGGACAGGGTTCGCAATCAGCCCCAGCATTTT

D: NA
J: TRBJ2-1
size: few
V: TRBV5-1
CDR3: CASSPQTLRNEQFF
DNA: TGCGCCAGCAGCCCACAGACCCTTAGGAATGAGCAGTTCTTC

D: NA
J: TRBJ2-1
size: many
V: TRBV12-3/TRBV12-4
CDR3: CASSLGNEQFF
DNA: TGTGCCAGCAGTTTAGGGAATGAGCAGTTCTTC

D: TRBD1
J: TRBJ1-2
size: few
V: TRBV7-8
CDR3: CASAGTAEYGYTF
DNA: TGTGCCAGCGCCGGGACAGCAGAGTATGGCTACACCTTC

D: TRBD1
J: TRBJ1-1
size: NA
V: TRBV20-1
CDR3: CSAKGQLKDHTEAFF
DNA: TGCAGTGCTAAGGGACAGCTAAAGGACCACACTGAAGCTTTCTTT

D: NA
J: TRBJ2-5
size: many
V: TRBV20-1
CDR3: CSARRLFQETQYF
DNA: TGCAGTGCTAGACGCTTGTTCCAAGAGACCCAGTACTTC

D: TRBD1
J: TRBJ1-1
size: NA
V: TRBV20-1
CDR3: CSARVKGAIMNTEAFF
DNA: TGCAGTGCTAGAGTTAAGGGGGCTATCATGAACACTGAAGCTTTCTTT

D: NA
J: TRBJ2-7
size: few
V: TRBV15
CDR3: CATSRVPGVSYEQYF
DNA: TGTGCCACCAGCAGAGTGCCAGGGGTTTCCTACGAGCAGTACTTC

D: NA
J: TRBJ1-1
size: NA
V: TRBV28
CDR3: CATILTLGAGTEAFF
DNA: TGTGCCACCATTCTAACACTGGGGGCTGGCACTGAAGCTTTCTTT

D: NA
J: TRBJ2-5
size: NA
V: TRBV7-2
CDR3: CASSPHGGQETQYF
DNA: TGTGCCAGCAGCCCCCATGGGGGCCAAGAGACCCAGTACTTC

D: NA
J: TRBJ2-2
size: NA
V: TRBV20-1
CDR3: CSARDVTSPSGELFF
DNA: TGCAGTGCTAGAGATGTGACCTCACCTAGCGGGGAGCTGTTTTTT

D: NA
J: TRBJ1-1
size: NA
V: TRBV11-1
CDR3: CASSPDTMNTEAFF
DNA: TGTGCCAGCAGCCCAGACACAATGAACACTGAAGCTTTCTTT

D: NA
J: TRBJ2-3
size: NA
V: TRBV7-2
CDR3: CASSHSYGTDTQYF
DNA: TGTGCCAGCAGCCATAGCTATGGCACAGATACGCAGTATTTT

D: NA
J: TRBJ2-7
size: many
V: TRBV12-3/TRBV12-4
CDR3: CASSQGTGGEQYF
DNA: TGTGCCAGCAGTCAAGGGACGGGCGGCGAGCAGTACTTC

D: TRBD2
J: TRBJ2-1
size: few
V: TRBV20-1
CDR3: CSAEAGPYNEQFF
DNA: TGCAGTGCCGAAGCGGGGCCCTACAATGAGCAGTTCTTC

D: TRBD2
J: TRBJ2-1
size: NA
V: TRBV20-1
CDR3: CCAKDPSGGSSYNEQFF
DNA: TGCTGTGCCAAAGATCCTAGCGGGGGGTCGTCCTACAATGAGCAGTTCTTC

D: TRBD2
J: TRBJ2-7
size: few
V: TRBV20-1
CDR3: CSAPRGGIYEQYF
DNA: TGCAGTGCTCCTCGGGGGGGTATTTACGAGCAGTACTTC

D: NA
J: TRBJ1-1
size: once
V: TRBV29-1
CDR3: CSVERQAGNTEAFF
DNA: TGCAGCGTTGAAAGACAGGCGGGGAACACTGAAGCTTTCTTT

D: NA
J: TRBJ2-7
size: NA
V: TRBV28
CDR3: CASSETYEQYF
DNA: TGTGCCAGCTCGGAAACCTACGAGCAGTACTTC

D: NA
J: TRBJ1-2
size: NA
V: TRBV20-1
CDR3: CSATVAKNYGYTF
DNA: TGCAGTGCTACCGTCGCCAAAAACTATGGCTACACCTTC

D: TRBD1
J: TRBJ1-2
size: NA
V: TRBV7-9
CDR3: CASSLATGYGYTF
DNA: TGTGCCAGCAGCTTAGCGACAGGGTACGGCTACACCTTC

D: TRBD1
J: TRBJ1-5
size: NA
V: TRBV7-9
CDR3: CASSSDRASNQPQHF
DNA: TGTGCCAGCAGCTCGGACAGGGCGAGCAATCAGCCCCAGCATTTT

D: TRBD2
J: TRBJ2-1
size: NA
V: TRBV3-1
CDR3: CASSQDFGGGADEQFF
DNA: TGTGCCAGCAGCCAAGATTTTGGCGGGGGGGCCGATGAGCAGTTCTTC

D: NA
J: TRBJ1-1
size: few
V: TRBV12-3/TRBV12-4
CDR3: CASSFFGVLNTEAFF
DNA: TGTGCCAGCAGTTTCTTCGGGGTCCTGAACACTGAAGCTTTCTTT

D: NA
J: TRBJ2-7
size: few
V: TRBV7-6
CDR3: CASSLYWGYEQYF
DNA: TGTGCCAGCAGCTTATATTGGGGTTACGAGCAGTACTTC

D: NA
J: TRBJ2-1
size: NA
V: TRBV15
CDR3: CATSRAPGKGVAYNEQFF
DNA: TGTGCCACCAGCAGAGCCCCTGGGAAAGGGGTCGCTTACAATGAGCAGTTCTTC

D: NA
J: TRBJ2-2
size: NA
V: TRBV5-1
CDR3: CASSLILGAPNTGELFF
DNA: TGCGCCAGCAGCTTGATTCTGGGGGCACCGAACACCGGGGAGCTGTTTTTT

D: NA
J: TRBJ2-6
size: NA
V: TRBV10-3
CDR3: CAISESGGTGANVLTF
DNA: TGTGCCATCAGTGAGTCTGGGGGGACCGGGGCCAACGTCCTGACTTTC

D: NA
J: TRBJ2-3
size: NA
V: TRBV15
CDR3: CATSGPRADTQYF
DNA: TGTGCCACCAGCGGCCCCCGGGCAGATACGCAGTATTTT

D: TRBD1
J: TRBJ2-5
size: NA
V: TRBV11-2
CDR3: CASSSPTGGETQYF
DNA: TGTGCCAGCAGCTCCCCGACAGGGGGAGAGACCCAGTACTTC

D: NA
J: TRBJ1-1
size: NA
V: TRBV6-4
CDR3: CTKRGWSTEAFF
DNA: TGTACAAAGCGAGGGTGGAGCACTGAAGCTTTCTTT

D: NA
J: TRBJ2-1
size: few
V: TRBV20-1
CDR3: CSASRERHNEQFF
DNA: TGCAGTGCTAGCCGCGAAAGGCACAATGAGCAGTTCTTC

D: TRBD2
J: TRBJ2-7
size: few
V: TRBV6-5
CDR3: CASSYEGTSTEQYF
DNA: TGTGCCAGCAGTTACGAAGGGACTAGTACCGAGCAGTACTTC

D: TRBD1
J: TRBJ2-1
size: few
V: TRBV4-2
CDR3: CASSQTGTGDFEQFF
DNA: TGTGCCAGCAGCCAGACCGGGACAGGTGATTTTGAGCAGTTCTTC

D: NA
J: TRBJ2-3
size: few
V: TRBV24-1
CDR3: CATSDPDWTTDTQYF
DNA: TGTGCCACCAGTGATCCTGACTGGACCACAGATACGCAGTATTTT

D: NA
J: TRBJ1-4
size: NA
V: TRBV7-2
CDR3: CASRTDSRGEKLFF
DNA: TGTGCCAGCAGAACGGACAGTCGGGGTGAAAAACTGTTTTTT

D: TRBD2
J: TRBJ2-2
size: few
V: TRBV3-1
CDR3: CASSAGLAPGELFF
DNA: TGTGCCAGCAGCGCGGGACTAGCCCCCGGGGAGCTGTTTTTT

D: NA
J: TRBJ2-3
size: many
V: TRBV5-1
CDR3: CASSSLQESKDTQYF
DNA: TGCGCCAGCAGCTCTTTACAGGAATCAAAGGATACGCAGTATTTT